This entry describes one TCR beta chain. Its antigen is unknown. Genes here carry mouse names. The CDR3 extends 1 residue past the end of the read, so its final part is completed from the germline J gene. The record originates from a study of tissue T cells after allogeneic stem cell transplantation. Regarding the study as a whole: Anatomically similar tissues had similar TCR repertoires within each patient. Across patients, clones rarely overlapped, yet motif clusters were shared tissue-specifically.

V was shortened by 5 bases and J by 0 bases, with 4 bases between the two germline ends. This CDR3 spans 12 amino acids. CDR1 and CDR2 from the germline V gene are MSHET and SYDVDS. The time point: mouse harvest day 7 after allogeneic transplant. Tail vein injection delivered 10^7 T-cell-depleted bone marrow cells and 10^6 splenic CD5+ T cells. Profiling relied on immunoSEQ multiplex PCR, and the TCRdb table lists in-frame clones only, not all of them. The profile shows approximately 5,000 clones, approximately 45% of them singletons. This receptor was taken from a female BALB/c mouse given C57BL/6 T cells with graft-versus-host disease after an allogeneic hematopoietic cell transplant. The sample consisted of gut tissue. The chain employs TRBV29 and TRBJ1-2; D is unresolved. This chain's CDR3 is CASSGTNSDYTF. The covered CDR3 bases are TGTGCTAGCAGTGGCACAAACTCCGACTACACC.